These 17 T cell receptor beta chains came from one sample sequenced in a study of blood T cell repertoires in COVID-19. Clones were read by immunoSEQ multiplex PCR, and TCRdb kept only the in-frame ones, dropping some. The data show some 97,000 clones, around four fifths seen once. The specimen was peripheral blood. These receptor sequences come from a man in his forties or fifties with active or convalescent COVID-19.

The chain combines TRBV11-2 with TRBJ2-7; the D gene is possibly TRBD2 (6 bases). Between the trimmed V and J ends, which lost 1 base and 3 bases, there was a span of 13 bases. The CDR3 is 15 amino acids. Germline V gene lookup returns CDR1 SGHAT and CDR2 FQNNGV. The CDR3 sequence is CASSLGLGGFYEQYF. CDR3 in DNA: TGTGCCAGCAGCTTAGGGCTCGGGGGTTTCTACGAGCAGTACTTC.

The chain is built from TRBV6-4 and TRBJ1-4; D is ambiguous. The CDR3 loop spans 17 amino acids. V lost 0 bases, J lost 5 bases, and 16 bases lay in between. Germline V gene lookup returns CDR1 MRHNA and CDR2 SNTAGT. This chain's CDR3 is CASSDSAGGRENEKLFF. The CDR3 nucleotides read TGTGCCAGCAGTGACTCTGCGGGAGGTAGGGAGAATGAAAAACTGTTTTTT.

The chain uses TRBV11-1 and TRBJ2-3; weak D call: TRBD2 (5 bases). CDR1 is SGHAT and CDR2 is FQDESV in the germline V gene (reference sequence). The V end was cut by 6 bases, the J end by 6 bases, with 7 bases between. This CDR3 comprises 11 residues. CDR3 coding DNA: TGTGCCAGCAGTAAGCGGGATACGCAGTATTTT. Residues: CASSKRDTQYF.

The CDR3 sequence is CASRYGGTGPYEQYF. The CDR3 DNA sequence: TGTGCCAGCAGGTACGGGGGGACAGGGCCCTACGAGCAGTACTTC. The rearrangement links TRBV27 to TRBJ2-7; the match to TRBD1 covers 9 bases. The germline CDR1 and CDR2 sequences are MNHEY and SMNVEV (reference sequence). Trimming removed 6 bases from V and 2 bases from J; junction bases left unmatched: 8. The CDR3 extends over 15 amino acids.

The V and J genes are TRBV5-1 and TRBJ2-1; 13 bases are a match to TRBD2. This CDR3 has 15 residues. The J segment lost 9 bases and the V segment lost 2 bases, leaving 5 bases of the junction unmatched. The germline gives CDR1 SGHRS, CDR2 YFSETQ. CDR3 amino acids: CASSLLAGGSSEQFF. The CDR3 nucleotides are TGCGCCAGCAGCTTACTAGCGGGAGGGTCATCTGAGCAGTTCTTC.

CDR3 sequence reads: CAWSVTRNEQYF. Here the CDR3 DNA reads TGTGCCTGGAGTGTAACGAGGAACGAGCAGTACTTC. V usage is TRBV30 and J usage is TRBJ2-7; D is uncertain. Trimming took 0 bases from V and 5 from J, leaving 8 bases between them. The CDR3 runs 12 residues. CDR1 and CDR2 (germline): GTSNPN, SVGIG (reference sequence).

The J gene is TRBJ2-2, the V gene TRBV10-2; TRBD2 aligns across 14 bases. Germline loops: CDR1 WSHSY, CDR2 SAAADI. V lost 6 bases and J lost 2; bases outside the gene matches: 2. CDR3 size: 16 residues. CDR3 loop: CASRTSGRGNTGELFF. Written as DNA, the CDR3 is TGCGCCAGCAGGACTAGCGGGAGGGGAAACACCGGGGAGCTGTTTTTT.

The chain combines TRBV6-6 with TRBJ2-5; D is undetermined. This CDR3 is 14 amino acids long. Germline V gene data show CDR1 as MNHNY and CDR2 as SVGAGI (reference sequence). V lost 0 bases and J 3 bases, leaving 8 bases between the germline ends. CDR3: CASSYSLSEETQYF. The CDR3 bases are TGTGCCAGCAGTTACTCGTTATCAGAAGAGACCCAGTACTTC.

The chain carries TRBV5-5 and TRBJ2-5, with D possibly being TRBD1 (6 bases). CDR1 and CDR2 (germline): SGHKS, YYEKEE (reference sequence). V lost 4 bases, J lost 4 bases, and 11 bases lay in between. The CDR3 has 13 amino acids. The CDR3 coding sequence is TGTGCCAGCAGCACGGGACACGGAGAGACCCAGTACTTC. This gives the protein CASSTGHGETQYF.

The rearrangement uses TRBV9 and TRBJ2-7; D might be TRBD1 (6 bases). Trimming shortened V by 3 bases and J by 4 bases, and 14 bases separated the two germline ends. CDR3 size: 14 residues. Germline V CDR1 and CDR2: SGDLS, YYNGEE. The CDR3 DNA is TGTGCCAGCAGCGCCGATGGACAGTATTACGAGCAGTACTTC. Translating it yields CASSADGQYYEQYF.

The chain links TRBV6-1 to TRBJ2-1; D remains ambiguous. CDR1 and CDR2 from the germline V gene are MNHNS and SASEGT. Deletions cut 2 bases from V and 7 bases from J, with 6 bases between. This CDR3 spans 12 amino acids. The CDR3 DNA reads TGTGCCAGCAGTGAATTCGGGAATGAGCAGTTCTTC. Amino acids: CASSEFGNEQFF.

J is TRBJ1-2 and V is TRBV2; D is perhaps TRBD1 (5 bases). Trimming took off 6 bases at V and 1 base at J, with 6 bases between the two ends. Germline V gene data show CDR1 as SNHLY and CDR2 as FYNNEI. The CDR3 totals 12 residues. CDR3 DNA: TGTGCCAGCAGAGGGGTTAACTATGGCTACACCTTC. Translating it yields CASRGVNYGYTF.

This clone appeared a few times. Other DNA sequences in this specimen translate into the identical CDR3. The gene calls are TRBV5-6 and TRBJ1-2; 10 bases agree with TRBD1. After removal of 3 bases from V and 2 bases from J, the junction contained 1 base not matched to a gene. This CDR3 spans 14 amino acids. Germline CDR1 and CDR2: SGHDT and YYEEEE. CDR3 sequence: CASSSDRGNYGYTF. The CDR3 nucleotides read TGTGCCAGCAGCTCGGACAGGGGGAACTATGGCTACACCTTC. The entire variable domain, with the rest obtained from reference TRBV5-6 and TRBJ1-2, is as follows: DAGVTQSPTHLIKTRGQQVTLRCSPKSGHDTVSWYQQALGQGPQFIFQYYEEEERQRGNFPDRFSGHQFPNYSSELNVNALLLGDSALYLCASSSDRGNYGYTFGSGTRLTVV.

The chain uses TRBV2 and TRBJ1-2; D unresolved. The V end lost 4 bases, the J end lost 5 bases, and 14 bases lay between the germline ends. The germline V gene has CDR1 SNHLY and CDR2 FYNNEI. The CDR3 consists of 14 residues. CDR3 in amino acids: CASSGQSGRYGYTF. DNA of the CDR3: TGTGCCAGCAGTGGCCAATCGGGAAGATATGGCTACACCTTC.

In DNA, the CDR3 is TGTGCCAGCAGTTGGGAGAAGGCCTCACCCCTCCACTTT. This translates into CASSWEKASPLHF. The rearrangement links TRBV27 to TRBJ1-6, with unresolved D. Germline V lookup: CDR1 MNHEY, CDR2 SMNVEV (reference sequence). The germline V and J ends were trimmed by 4 bases and 10 bases, with 11 bases remaining between them. This CDR3 contains 13 residues.

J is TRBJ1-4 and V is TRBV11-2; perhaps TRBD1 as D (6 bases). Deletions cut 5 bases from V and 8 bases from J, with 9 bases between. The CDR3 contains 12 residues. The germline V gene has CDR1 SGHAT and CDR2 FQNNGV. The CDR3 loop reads CASSPDREKLFF. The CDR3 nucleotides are TGTGCCAGCAGCCCAGACAGGGAAAAACTGTTTTTT.

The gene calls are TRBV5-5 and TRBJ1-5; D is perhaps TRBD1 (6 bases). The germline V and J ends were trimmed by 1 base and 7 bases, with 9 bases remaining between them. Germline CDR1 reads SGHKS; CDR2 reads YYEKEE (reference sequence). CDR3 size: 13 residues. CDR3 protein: CASSLQGQQPQHF. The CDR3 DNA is TGTGCCAGCAGCTTGCAGGGGCAGCAGCCCCAGCATTTT.